The clone carrying this T cell receptor beta chain was recorded a few times. The antigen is not known. This sample stems from a study of Ad26.COV2.S vaccination and SARS-CoV-2 variants. Study in general: A COV1001 Ad26.COV2.S trial-arm participant provided the sample. Study observations and caveats: Placebo recipients had lower spike-specific TCR breadth than vaccine recipients. In TCR breadth and depth analyses, total T cell responses may have been underestimated.

This CDR3 has 13 amino acids. Germline V gene sequence: CDR1 SNHLY, CDR2 FYNNEI. V was cut by 2 bases and J by 9 bases, with 11 bases left in between. As to treatment: 19 received Ad26.COV2.S at low or high dose, single or two shots; five or six received placebo; per-sample allocation not given. Day 63 after the first vaccine or placebo injection was the time point for sampling. An Ad26 vector that expressed Wuhan-strain SARS-CoV-2 spike constituted the vaccine. Profiled with immunoSEQ multiplex PCR; TCRdb holds only in-frame clones, not every one. This sample has about half a million clones, with roughly nine tenths found just once.

This rearrangement joins TRBV2 to TRBJ1-5; D gene uncertain. The sequencing used peripheral blood, collected in a trial of Ad26.COV2.S vaccine versus placebo. The TCR comes from a person between 18 and 60 years old who received the Ad26.COV2.S COVID-19 vaccine or a placebo. CDR3 region: CASSESNARPQHF. Written as DNA, the CDR3 is TGTGCCAGCAGTGAAAGTAACGCAAGGCCCCAGCATTTT.